Shown below are 18 T cell receptor beta chains from a single sample sequenced in a study of T cell repertoires in cytomegalovirus infection. No cognate antigen is known for these TCRs. In TCRdb, the reads were re-called with MiXCR into one record per CDR3 protein. The data contain some 920,000 distinct CDR3 sequences, 30% to 40% of them singletons. The source was cultured CD8+ T cells from PBMCs, collected from culture after CMV antigen stimulation. These receptors originate from a human donor in good health (CMV status not recorded). Some clones in this sample may be carry-over from other donors' samples.

This sequence joins TRBV7-2 and TRBJ2-1; unclear D gene. In germline, CDR1 is SGHTA, CDR2 FQGNSA. The CDR3 is made up of 17 amino acids. The V end lost 4 bases, the J end lost 7 bases, and 23 bases lay between the germline ends. CDR3 sequence reads: CASSSRTRPPIRNEQFF. In nucleotides, the CDR3 is TGTGCCAGCAGCTCGCGCACAAGACCCCCTATTCGGAATGAGCAGTTCTTC. Full variable domain (remainder filled in from reference TRBV7-2 and TRBJ2-1): GAGVSQSPSNKVTEKGKDVELRCDPISGHTALYWYRQSLGQGLEFLIYFQGNSAPDKSGLPSDRFSAERTGGSVSTLTIQRTQQEDSAVYLCASSSRTRPPIRNEQFFGPGTRLTVL.

The chain joins TRBV24-1 to TRBJ2-1; TRBD2 is a possible D gene (7 bases). Germline V lookup: CDR1 KGHDR, CDR2 SFDVKD. This CDR3 is built from 17 residues. V lost 3 bases to trimming and J lost 1 base, with 15 bases between them. CDR3 DNA sequence: TGTGCCACCAGTGATGGAACAGGGAGGGGGTCCTACAATGAGCAGTTCTTC. Protein: CATSDGTGRGSYNEQFF.

The chain joins TRBV7-6 to TRBJ2-6, with a weak D call TRBD1 (6 bases). Trimming shortened V by 1 base and J by 6 bases, and 16 bases separated the two germline ends. Looked up from germline, CDR1 is SGHVS and CDR2 is FNYEAQ. The CDR3 covers 17 residues. This chain's CDR3 is CASSLGPGVSEANVLTF. The CDR3 coding sequence is TGTGCCAGCAGCTTAGGGCCAGGGGTCTCGGAGGCCAACGTCCTGACTTTC.

The chain couples TRBV6-5 to TRBJ1-1; D ambiguous. CDR1 and CDR2 from the germline V gene are MNHEY and SVGAGI. The CDR3 loop spans 16 amino acids. Trimming removed 0 bases from V and 1 base from J, with 12 bases in between. CDR3: CASSYSRAFGNTEAFF. CDR3 nucleotide sequence: TGTGCCAGCAGTTACTCCCGGGCCTTTGGGAACACTGAAGCTTTCTTT.

This clonotype came up a few times. V usage is TRBV5-5 and J usage is TRBJ2-3; the D gene is possibly TRBD2 (6 bases). V was pared by 6 bases and J by 0 bases, with 11 bases between. The CDR3 sequence is 14 residues long. Germline CDR1 and CDR2: SGHKS and YYEKEE (reference sequence). CDR3 bases: TGTGCCAGCACCGGGACTTTTAGCACAGATACGCAGTATTTT. This encodes CASTGTFSTDTQYF.

This chain links TRBV4-3 with TRBJ2-5; possible D gene TRBD2, 7 bases. Germline lookup yields CDR1 LGHNA and CDR2 YSLEER. This CDR3 has 15 amino acids. V shed 1 base and J shed 5 bases, with 14 bases lying between them. This CDR3 reads CASSQGVGGLETQYF. In nucleotides, the CDR3 is TGCGCCAGCAGCCAAGGGGTGGGGGGGCTCGAGACCCAGTACTTC.

The chain links TRBV10-3 to TRBJ2-7; no reliable D call. V lost 3 bases and J lost 6, with 21 bases in between. The germline V gene encodes CDR1 ENHRY and CDR2 SYGVKD. CDR3 length: 16 residues. CDR3 amino acids: CAISDTGRIESGEQYF. The CDR3 DNA reads as TGTGCCATCAGTGATACTGGACGGATCGAATCAGGCGAGCAGTACTTC.

The rearrangement joins TRBV20-1 to TRBJ2-5, with 13 positions matching TRBD2. The CDR3 loop spans 16 amino acids. J gave up 5 bases and V 6 bases, and 12 bases lay outside the gene matches. Germline V gene data show CDR1 as DFQATT and CDR2 as SNEGSKA (reference sequence). CDR3 sequence reads: CSAPPLLAGGLETQYF. CDR3 coding DNA: TGCAGTGCCCCCCCCTTACTAGCGGGGGGGCTCGAGACCCAGTACTTC.

The sample holds many counts of this clonotype. As DNA, the CDR3 is TGTGCCAGCAGCTTAGGGACAGGCGATGAAAAACTGTTTTTT. Amino acids: CASSLGTGDEKLFF. J is TRBJ1-4 and V is TRBV7-8, with TRBD1 matching 7 bases. Germline V gives CDR1 SGHVS, CDR2 FQNEAQ. The CDR3 length is 14 residues. V shed 1 base, J shed 6 bases, and the junction held 2 bases outside the gene matches.

This chain connects TRBV4-1 to TRBJ2-1, with 8 positions matching TRBD2. This CDR3 has 14 residues. The germline V gene encodes CDR1 MGHRA and CDR2 YSYEKL. V lost 3 bases and J lost 15; bases outside the gene matches: 13. The CDR3 region has the DNA TGCGCCAGCAGCCACCCCGGTATGTCGGGGGGGTTGTTCTTC. This gives the protein CASSHPGMSGGLFF.

The V call is TRBV7-9, the J call TRBJ2-2, with D possibly matching TRBD1 (6 bases). The ends were cut back, 11 bases at V and 3 bases at J, with 25 bases in the middle. Germline V gives CDR1 SEHNR, CDR2 FQNEAQ (reference sequence). The CDR3 loop spans 17 amino acids. CDR3 coding DNA: TGTGCCGGTGGCGCGTGGGGGCCAAGGGTTTACACCGGGGAGCTGTTTTTT. Its protein is CAGGAWGPRVYTGELFF.

This chain connects TRBV6-5 to TRBJ1-5, with D tentatively TRBD1 (5 bases). The V gene lost 5 bases and the J gene lost 6 bases, with 17 bases spanning the gap. Germline V lookup: CDR1 MNHEY, CDR2 SVGAGI. The CDR3 is made up of 15 amino acids. This CDR3 reads CASSKTVLGGQPQHF. CDR3 sequence (DNA): TGTGCCAGCAGTAAGACTGTCCTTGGGGGTCAGCCCCAGCATTTT.

Remarks on this clonotype: A clone one base away is much larger, so this may be a read error. This chain links TRBV7-2 with TRBJ1-5; a weak D match, TRBD1 (5 bases). V gave up 5 bases and J gave up 3 bases, with 20 bases separating them. The CDR3 has 17 residues. Germline V gives CDR1 SGHTA, CDR2 FQGNSA. CDR3 region: CASSPGNAGYDNQPQHF. The CDR3 nucleotides are TGTGCCAGCAGCCCAGGTAACGCAGGGTACGACAATCAGCCCCAGCATTTT.

This chain links TRBV6-1 with TRBJ2-7, with D possibly being TRBD1 or TRBD2 (5 bases each). This CDR3 spans 15 amino acids. CDR1 and CDR2 from the germline V gene are MNHNS and SASEGT. V gave up 7 bases and J gave up 1 base, with 17 bases separating them. DNA for the CDR3: TGTGCCAGCATGGGGGAACCCAGGAGGTCCTACGAGCAGTACTTC. Translation: CASMGEPRRSYEQYF.

V usage is TRBV15 and J usage is TRBJ1-5; TRBD1 matches 8 bases. The J segment lost 3 bases and the V segment lost 1 base, leaving 5 bases of the junction unmatched. Per the germline V gene, CDR1 is LNHNV and CDR2 is YYDKDF (reference sequence). This CDR3 has 16 residues. The CDR3 region is CATSRGQGSNNQPQHF. The CDR3 DNA reads TGTGCCACCAGCAGAGGACAGGGGAGCAACAATCAGCCCCAGCATTTT.

This clonotype was picked up a small number of times. V and J are TRBV20-1 and TRBJ2-1; 7 nucleotides agree with TRBD2. Germline V CDR1 and CDR2: DFQATT, SNEGSKA (reference sequence). The CDR3 covers 16 residues. V gave up 6 bases and J gave up 0 bases; unmatched junction bases: 11. This chain's CDR3 is CSAAPTSRSSYNEQFF. DNA for the CDR3: TGCAGTGCCGCACCGACTAGCCGAAGCTCCTACAATGAGCAGTTCTTC.

The chain uses TRBV6-2 or TRBV6-3 and TRBJ1-5, with unresolved D. The CDR3 has 15 amino acids. V shed 0 bases and J shed 5 bases, with 11 bases lying between them. Germline V gives CDR1 MNHEY, CDR2 SVGEGT. Written as DNA, the CDR3 is TGTGCCAGCAGTTACTCGAAGGCCTATTATCAGCCCCAGCATTTT. Residues: CASSYSKAYYQPQHF.

This chain links TRBV19 with TRBJ1-2, with 7 bases lining up with TRBD1. The CDR3 contains 15 residues. V gave up 0 bases and J gave up 6 bases; unmatched junction bases: 7. The germline CDR1 and CDR2 sequences are LNHDA and SQIVND (reference sequence). The CDR3 DNA follows: TGTGCCAGTAGTATAGACGGGACAGCGGGGGATGGCTACACCTTC. Protein product: CASSIDGTAGDGYTF. The entire variable domain, with the rest obtained from reference TRBV19 and TRBJ1-2, is as follows: DGGITQSPKYLFRKEGQNVTLSCEQNLNHDAMYWYRQDPGQGLRLIYYSQIVNDFQKGDIAEGYSVSREKKESFPLTVTSAQKNPTAFYLCASSIDGTAGDGYTFGSGTRLTVV.